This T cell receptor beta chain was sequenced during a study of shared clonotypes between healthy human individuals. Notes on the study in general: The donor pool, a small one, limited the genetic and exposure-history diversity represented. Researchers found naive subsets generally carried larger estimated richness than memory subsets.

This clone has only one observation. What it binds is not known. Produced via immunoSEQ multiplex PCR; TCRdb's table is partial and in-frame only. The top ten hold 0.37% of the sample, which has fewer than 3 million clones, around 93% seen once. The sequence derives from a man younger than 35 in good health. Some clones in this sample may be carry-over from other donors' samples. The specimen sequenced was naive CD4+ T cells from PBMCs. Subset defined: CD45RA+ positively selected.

The CDR3 DNA is TGTGCCAGCAGCTCGACAGGTTACTCCTACGAGCAGTACTTC. It codes for CASSSTGYSYEQYF. The chain has TRBV13 and TRBJ2-7, with D possibly TRBD1 on 6 matching bases. The CDR3 is 14 residues long. From germline, CDR1 is PRHDT and CDR2 FYEKMQ (reference sequence). V was trimmed by 4 bases and J by 0 bases, leaving 10 bases between them.